This T cell receptor beta chain was captured in a study of T cell responses to AZD1222 COVID-19 vaccine. With 4 bases clipped from V and 2 bases from J, the junction kept 4 bases outside the gene matches. The CDR3 totals 13 residues. Germline CDR1 reads GTSNPN; CDR2 reads SVGIG (reference sequence). About this clone itself: Its antigen remains unidentified.

Assay used: immunoSEQ multiplex PCR; TCRdb lists only in-frame clones, some missing. The sample includes around 58,000 clones, around 90% seen only once; the top ten take 13% to 15%. Points from the study as a whole: Following two doses of AZD1222, Spike-specific TCR breadth and depth rose.

The gene calls are TRBV30 and TRBJ1-1; 7 bases align to TRBD1. This TCR was recovered from an adult who received the AZD1222 COVID-19 vaccine. The starting material was peripheral blood, obtained 28 days after the second AZD1222 dose. CDR3 in DNA: TGTGCCTGGAACAGGGGATCTAACACTGAAGCTTTCTTT. Translating gives CAWNRGSNTEAFF.